This TCR beta chain was observed in a study of blood T cells in healthy people across ages. Each donor's blood draw was approximately 10 milliliters of peripheral blood. Primers used in a second PCR of roughly 6 to 11 cycles were a sample-barcoded 5' primer and a J-beta primer mix. Sequencing recovered at least 3 million CDR3-containing paired-end reads from each sample. TCRdb called the 5' RACE reads again in MiXCR, with one record for every CDR3 protein. The sample lists hundreds of thousands of distinct CDR3 sequences, 56% seen once, with approximately 24% in the top ten. The specimen sequenced was blood. The sequence came from a man aged 40-50 years in good health.

Here the CDR3 DNA reads TGTGCCAGCAGTTTAAACAGTCTTATTTTGTTCTACACCTTC. Residues: CASSLNSLILFYTF. The chain joins TRBV27 to TRBJ1-2; D not resolved. The CDR3 extends over 14 amino acids. V shed 2 bases and J shed 10 bases, with 17 bases lying between them. The germline gives CDR1 MNHEY, CDR2 SMNVEV (reference sequence).